This TCR beta chain was captured in a study of human T cells and chemical hapten exposure. Study-wide points: Counts of TCRs above 1 in 1000 frequency stayed unchanged with DPC sensitization.

This clonotype rates as medium-sized (0.01 to 0.1%). The antigen is undetermined. V was clipped by 1 base and J by 8 bases; unmatched bases: 2. CDR1 is SGHTA and CDR2 is FQGTGA in the germline V gene. This CDR3 region has 13 residues. Unique molecular identifiers were affixed to discrete cDNA molecules within the library. In the authors' methods: Ranging from roughly 20,000 to 750,000, TCR counts per sample had a median value of approximately 97,000. TCRdb reprocessed the RACE reads with MiXCR, giving one entry per CDR3 protein. It is TCRdb's table, rather than the study itself, that gives the V and J calls and clone size. The repertoire consists of 55,000 to 75,000 distinct CDR3 sequences, with about 5.7% occurring once and the leading ten covering 3% to 3.5%. The time point here: healthy volunteer bleed at 6 weeks. It was from unfractionated whole blood that total RNA was extracted.

The material sequenced was whole blood. The source of this sequence is a female donor in good health. Some clones in this sample may be carry-over from other donors' samples. The chain combines TRBV7-3 with TRBJ1-1, with 9 bases that match TRBD1. The CDR3 sequence is CASSLNRGREAFF. The CDR3 bases are TGTGCCAGCAGCTTAAACAGGGGGCGCGAAGCTTTCTTT.